The 26 T cell receptor beta chains below come from one sample, sequenced in a study of response to subunit inactivated influenza vaccine. TCRdb reanalysed the RT-PCR reads using MiXCR and keeps one entry per CDR3 protein. The sample contains 500,000 to 550,000 distinct CDR3 sequences, approximately 6.9% of which appear only once. Sequenced material: PBMCs from blood, taken approximately 25 months after vaccination. These TCRs come from a man aged 50 to 69 who received an inactivated influenza vaccine.

There are many counts of this clonotype. This rearrangement joins TRBV13 to TRBJ2-3; a weak D match, TRBD2 (5 bases). V gave up 3 bases and J gave up 6 bases, with 10 bases separating them. The germline V gene encodes CDR1 PRHDT and CDR2 FYEKMQ (reference sequence). The length of the CDR3 is 13 residues. The DNA of the CDR3 is TGTGCCAGCAGCTTCCGGGGATCCGATACGCAGTATTTT. Translating it yields CASSFRGSDTQYF.

This chain uses TRBV5-1 with TRBJ2-1, with D possibly being TRBD2 (5 bases). The CDR3 has 16 amino acids. The V end lost 1 base, the J end lost 0 bases, and 11 bases lay between the germline ends. Germline V gives CDR1 SGHRS, CDR2 YFSETQ. The CDR3 region has the DNA TGCGCCAGCAGCTTGTCGGCTAGCAACTCCTACAATGAGCAGTTCTTC. It specifies CASSLSASNSYNEQFF.

Many counts were recorded for this clonotype. The CDR3 sequence is CASSPLRGGYTF. The CDR3 coding sequence is TGTGCCAGTAGCCCTCTCCGGGGGGGCTACACCTTC. The J gene is TRBJ1-2, the V gene TRBV19, with D perhaps TRBD1 (5 bases). The V end was cut by 6 bases, the J end by 8 bases, with 13 bases between. Germline V lookup: CDR1 LNHDA, CDR2 SQIVND (reference sequence). The CDR3 is 12 residues long. Looking up the rest from reference TRBV19 and TRBJ1-2 gives the full variable domain: DGGITQSPKYLFRKEGQNVTLSCEQNLNHDAMYWYRQDPGQGLRLIYYSQIVNDFQKGDIAEGYSVSREKKESFPLTVTSAQKNPTAFYLCASSPLRGGYTFGSGTRLTVV.

The chain recombines TRBV29-1 with TRBJ2-5, with D maybe TRBD1 (5 bases). Germline values: CDR1 SQVTM, CDR2 ANQGSEA. The V end was cut by 6 bases, the J end by 2 bases, with 13 bases between. The CDR3 totals 13 residues. The CDR3 region has the DNA TGCAGCGTAGCCCGACAGCTTCAAGAGACCCAGTACTTC. Translating gives CSVARQLQETQYF.

The J gene is TRBJ2-5, the V gene TRBV11-2; tentatively, D is TRBD2 (6 bases). The V gene lost 5 bases and the J gene lost 5 bases, with 27 bases spanning the gap. Germline CDR1 reads SGHAT; CDR2 reads FQNNGV. The CDR3 consists of 18 residues. The CDR3 sequence is CASSKLGGWRGTQETQYF. Here the CDR3 DNA reads TGTGCCAGCAGCAAACTTGGGGGATGGCGGGGCACGCAGGAGACCCAGTACTTC.

This clonotype was seen repeatedly, ten times or more. V gene TRBV2 combines with J gene TRBJ2-2; a possible D gene is TRBD2 (7 bases). In germline, CDR1 is SNHLY, CDR2 FYNNEI. The germline V and J ends were trimmed by 7 bases and 2 bases, with 14 bases remaining between them. The CDR3 contains 15 residues. CDR3 in amino acids: CASKEGGFNTGELFF. The CDR3 region has the DNA TGTGCCAGCAAGGAGGGGGGGTTCAACACCGGGGAGCTGTTTTTT.

This clonotype has more than one count but fewer than ten. This CDR3 is CASKVGRATGELFF. The CDR3, as DNA: TGTGCCAGCAAAGTCGGCAGGGCCACCGGGGAGCTGTTTTTT. The rearrangement links TRBV2 to TRBJ2-2; TRBD1 might be the D (5 bases). The CDR3 is 14 residues long. Germline lookup yields CDR1 SNHLY and CDR2 FYNNEI. Trimming pared 7 bases from V and 4 bases from J, leaving 13 bases between.

This clonotype was seen a handful of times. The chain carries TRBV3-1 and TRBJ1-5, with D hard to call. Germline CDR1 LGHDT, CDR2 YNNKEL (reference sequence). V was pared by 1 base and J by 0 bases, with 4 bases between. This CDR3 comprises 14 residues. The chain's CDR3 is CASSQADSNQPQHF. As DNA, the CDR3 is TGTGCCAGCAGCCAAGCCGATAGCAATCAGCCCCAGCATTTT.

Only a few counts were recorded for this clonotype. CDR3 in amino acids: CASSKTLSISEQFF. CDR3 in DNA: TGTGCCAGCAGCAAAACCCTTTCAATTTCCGAGCAGTTCTTC. The chain employs TRBV21-1 and TRBJ2-1. TRBV21-1 is a pseudogene locus. CDR3 length: 14 residues.

This clonotype occurred a few times. This chain links TRBV20-1 with TRBJ1-1, with D maybe TRBD1 (5 bases). The V gene lost 4 bases and the J gene lost 4 bases, with 10 bases spanning the gap. Germline V gene lookup returns CDR1 DFQATT and CDR2 SNEGSKA (reference sequence). The CDR3 consists of 12 residues. CDR3 amino acids: CSAIGTTTEAFF. CDR3 nucleotides: TGCAGTGCTATCGGGACCACCACTGAAGCTTTCTTT.

The sample holds many counts of this clonotype. This chain links TRBV29-1 with TRBJ2-1, with a weak D call TRBD2 (6 bases). Looked up from germline, CDR1 is SQVTM and CDR2 is ANQGSEA. V was shortened by 7 bases and J by 4 bases, with 17 bases between the two germline ends. This CDR3 has 14 amino acids. Written as DNA, the CDR3 is TGCAGCGATTTGGGACTTAGAACTTACAATGAGCAGTTCTTC. Protein product: CSDLGLRTYNEQFF.

V usage is TRBV5-6 and J usage is TRBJ2-2, with D perhaps given as TRBD1 or TRBD2 (5 bases each). The ends were cut back, 3 bases at V and 6 bases at J, with 9 bases in the middle. Germline V gene sequence: CDR1 SGHDT, CDR2 YYEEEE. The CDR3 runs 13 residues. The CDR3 region has the DNA TGTGCCAGCAGCTGGGACGGTCCCGGGGAGCTGTTTTTT. The encoded protein is CASSWDGPGELFF.

This clonotype was observed a few times. V usage is TRBV20-1 and J usage is TRBJ2-2; D is uncertain. V was shortened by 5 bases and J by 3 bases, with 10 bases between the two germline ends. Germline assignment: CDR1 DFQATT and CDR2 SNEGSKA (reference sequence). This CDR3 has 13 amino acids. CDR3 in DNA: TGCAGTGCTCTCCATTGGGACACCGGGGAGCTGTTTTTT. Translation gives CSALHWDTGELFF.

This clonotype came up a few times. V and J are TRBV10-2 and TRBJ2-5; the D gene is possibly TRBD2 (6 bases). The CDR3 runs to 14 residues. V lost 0 bases and J 7 bases, leaving 12 bases between the germline ends. Per germline, CDR1 WSHSY and CDR2 SAAADI. The CDR3 loop reads CASSESKLARTQYF. CDR3 DNA sequence: TGCGCCAGCAGTGAGTCGAAACTAGCTAGGACCCAGTACTTC.

The chain carries TRBV5-5 and TRBJ2-5; tentatively, D is TRBD1 (6 bases). CDR1 is SGHKS, CDR2 YYEKEE, per germline (reference sequence). V lost 7 bases and J 0 bases, leaving 16 bases between the germline ends. The CDR3 runs to 15 residues. Here the CDR3 DNA reads TGTGCCAGCTCGGGATGGGGGCAGTACCAAGAGACCCAGTACTTC. Residues: CASSGWGQYQETQYF.

This clonotype has ten or more counts. The chain uses TRBV20-1 and TRBJ1-5; TRBD1 matches at 9 bases. The CDR3 loop spans 13 amino acids. The V segment lost 5 bases and the J segment 4 bases; nucleotides outside the gene matches: 3. CDR1 DFQATT and CDR2 SNEGSKA come from the germline V gene (reference sequence). In DNA form, the CDR3 reads TGCAGTGCTGGACAGGGGCGGAATCAGCCCCAGCATTTT. As protein: CSAGQGRNQPQHF.

At least ten counts were recorded for this clonotype. V and J are TRBV2 and TRBJ2-2, with TRBD1 identical over 7 bases. J was trimmed by 3 bases and V by 6 bases; bases with no gene match: 13. The CDR3 covers 17 residues. Germline V CDR1 and CDR2: SNHLY, FYNNEI. CDR3 loop: CASRRAYRGFDTGELFF. DNA of the CDR3: TGTGCCAGCAGGAGGGCCTACAGGGGTTTTGACACCGGGGAGCTGTTTTTT.

This clonotype was observed at least ten times. The chain employs TRBV12-3 or TRBV12-4 and TRBJ2-7; possibly TRBD2 for D (6 bases). Trimming took off 5 bases at V and 0 bases at J, with 8 bases between the two ends. The CDR3 has 13 amino acids. The CDR3 sequence is CASSPSVSYEQYF. DNA for the CDR3: TGTGCCAGCAGTCCTAGCGTCTCCTACGAGCAGTACTTC.

This clonotype appeared many times. At one of its ends the junction is not consistent with the germline gene, which may arise from a read error. The V gene is TRBV5-1, the J gene TRBJ2-3; 11 bases line up with TRBD1. Germline CDR1 and CDR2: SGHRS and YFSETQ. The CDR3 contains 14 residues. CDR3 DNA: TGTGCCAGCAGTCCGGGACAGGGGGCAGATACGCAGTATTTT. It encodes CASSPGQGADTQYF.

A word on this clonotype: The junction does not match germline at one end; this may be a read error. The chain links TRBV4-2 to TRBJ2-7; 7 bases agree with TRBD2. The germline V gene encodes CDR1 LGHNA and CDR2 YNFKEQ. The CDR3 has 15 residues. The CDR3 bases are TGTGCCAGCAGCCAAGAGGCGGGAGCCTCCCACGAGCAGTACTTC. Its translation: CASSQEAGASHEQYF.

This clonotype was found many times. CDR3 DNA: TGCAGTGCTAGCCGCCTAGCGGTAACTTCCTACAATGAGCAGTTCTTC. Its translation is CSASRLAVTSYNEQFF. The rearrangement uses TRBV20-1 and TRBJ2-1, with 7 bases lining up with TRBD2. The CDR3 runs 16 residues. Losses at the gene ends were 3 bases for V and 1 base for J; bases not matched to a gene: 9. Germline-derived CDR1 and CDR2 are DFQATT and SNEGSKA (reference sequence).

J is TRBJ2-5 and V is TRBV11-2; D unclear. Germline values: CDR1 SGHAT, CDR2 FQNNGV. The germline V and J ends were trimmed by 5 bases and 1 base, with 11 bases remaining between them. This CDR3 spans 14 amino acids. DNA of the CDR3: TGTGCCAGCAGCGCTGTTAGAGTCCAAGAGACCCAGTACTTC. Translating gives CASSAVRVQETQYF.

The rearrangement links TRBV7-2 to TRBJ1-1; TRBD1 might be the D (6 bases). The length of the CDR3 is 15 residues. Looked up from germline, CDR1 is SGHTA and CDR2 is FQGNSA. Trimming removed 4 bases at V and 0 bases at J, with 12 bases between. In DNA form, the CDR3 reads TGTGCCAGCAGCTCGACCACAGGGTTGAACACTGAAGCTTTCTTT. It codes for CASSSTTGLNTEAFF. The full variable domain, in which reference TRBV7-2 and TRBJ1-1 provide the parts outside the CDR3, is GAGVSQSPSNKVTEKGKDVELRCDPISGHTALYWYRQSLGQGLEFLIYFQGNSAPDKSGLPSDRFSAERTGGSVSTLTIQRTQQEDSAVYLCASSSTTGLNTEAFFGQGTRLTVV.

Only a few counts were recorded for this clonotype. The rearrangement joins TRBV2 to TRBJ2-2, with no clear D. Germline CDR1 reads SNHLY; CDR2 reads FYNNEI. V lost 2 bases and J lost 3, with 10 bases in between. The CDR3 is 15 residues long. CDR3 sequence (DNA): TGTGCCAGCAGTGAATCCGGAAGCCACACCGGGGAGCTGTTTTTT. Its translation is CASSESGSHTGELFF.

This clonotype appeared a few times. The chain recombines TRBV12-2 with TRBJ2-3; the table assigns TRBD2, which was not confirmed against the DNA. TRBV12-2 is labeled a pseudogene. The CDR3 extends over 16 amino acids. CDR3 protein: CASRLGLAGTTDTQYF. The DNA of the CDR3 is TGTGCAAGTCGCTTAGGACTAGCGGGAACCACAGATACGCAGTATTTT.

This clonotype was recorded a few times. This chain connects TRBV11-1 to TRBJ2-3; 13 bases are a match to TRBD2. There are 18 residues in the CDR3. Trimming at V came to 4 bases and at J to 2 bases, leaving 9 bases not matched to a gene. Germline CDR1 is SGHAT and CDR2 is FQDESV (reference sequence). CDR3 sequence reads: CASSWTSGGPSFTDTQYF. The CDR3 bases are TGTGCCAGCAGCTGGACTAGCGGGGGCCCCTCTTTCACAGATACGCAGTATTTT.